These 19 T cell receptor beta chains came from one sample sequenced in a study of cytotoxic CD8 clonotypes in ibrutinib-treated CLL. The data were produced by immunoSEQ multiplex PCR, yet TCRdb's version contains in-frame clones alone and is incomplete. The repertoire consists of about 130,000 clones, with approximately 85% occurring once and the leading ten covering around 2%. The material was PBMCs, obtained after 24 months of ibrutinib treatment. The receptors stem from a human donor with chronic lymphocytic leukemia.

This CDR3 is CASSIGRTGGSNEQFF. The CDR3 nucleotides are TGTGCCAGTAGTATAGGGCGGACAGGGGGCTCAAATGAGCAGTTCTTC. This chain connects TRBV19 to TRBJ2-1, with TRBD1 matching 11 bases. After removal of 1 base from V and 7 bases from J, the junction contained 6 bases not matched to a gene. Germline V gene sequence: CDR1 LNHDA, CDR2 SQIVND (reference sequence). The CDR3 totals 16 residues.

This chain connects TRBV7-2 to TRBJ2-3; D not certain. The germline gives CDR1 SGHTA, CDR2 FQGNSA. V lost 8 bases, J lost 4 bases, and 16 bases lay in between. This CDR3 has 14 amino acids. CDR3 amino acids: CASGPVGPPDTQYF. The CDR3 DNA is TGTGCCAGCGGCCCCGTGGGCCCCCCAGATACGCAGTATTTT.

The chain links TRBV19 to TRBJ1-5, with TRBD1 matching 8 bases. Germline V gives CDR1 LNHDA, CDR2 SQIVND (reference sequence). The CDR3 covers 16 residues. V shed 3 bases, J shed 6 bases, and the junction held 10 bases outside the gene matches. For the CDR3, the DNA is TGTGCCAGTAGTATTGGGTTCAGGGGGCGAAGTCAGCCCCAGCATTTT. Translating gives CASSIGFRGRSQPQHF.

The V gene is TRBV7-9, the J gene TRBJ2-7, with a tentative D call TRBD1 (6 bases). The ends were cut back, 0 bases at V and 3 bases at J, with 12 bases in the middle. The CDR3 extends over 15 amino acids. Germline V lookup: CDR1 SEHNR, CDR2 FQNEAQ (reference sequence). The CDR3 is CASSLASSGVYEQYF. The CDR3 bases are TGTGCCAGCAGCTTAGCGAGCTCAGGGGTCTACGAGCAGTACTTC.

The rearrangement uses TRBV6-5 and TRBJ1-2; D uncertain. The CDR3 covers 14 residues. Per the germline V gene, CDR1 is MNHEY and CDR2 is SVGAGI. V lost 0 bases and J 6 bases, leaving 11 bases between the germline ends. The CDR3 here is CASSYSRGLDGYTF. CDR3 nucleotides: TGTGCCAGCAGTTACTCGAGAGGGCTGGATGGCTACACCTTC.

This chain joins TRBV7-9 and TRBJ2-7; 7 bases are shared with TRBD1. This CDR3 is built from 15 residues. Germline V lookup: CDR1 SEHNR, CDR2 FQNEAQ (reference sequence). The J segment lost 2 bases and the V segment lost 6 bases, leaving 10 bases of the junction unmatched. The CDR3 DNA follows: TGTGCCAGCAGTAGACAGGGAGCGAGGGCCTACGAGCAGTACTTC. Translated, it gives CASSRQGARAYEQYF.

CDR3 in amino acids: CASSVAPDLKGEAFF. CDR3 nucleotides: TGTGCCAGCAGCGTAGCCCCGGACTTAAAGGGTGAAGCTTTCTTT. V and J are TRBV9 and TRBJ1-1; D call uncertain. Trimming left V 0 bases short and J 7 bases short, with 16 bases between. Germline CDR1 reads SGDLS; CDR2 reads YYNGEE. This CDR3 contains 15 residues. Using reference TRBV9 and TRBJ1-1 for the parts outside the CDR3, the full variable domain is DSGVTQTPKHLITATGQRVTLRCSPRSGDLSVYWYQQSLDQGLQFLIQYYNGEERAKGNILERFSAQQFPDLHSELNLSSLELGDSALYFCASSVAPDLKGEAFFGQGTRLTVV.

The DNA of the CDR3 is TGTGCCAGCAGGGGTCTAAGCGGGAGGGCCTGGGAGCAGTTCTTC. Encoded protein: CASRGLSGRAWEQFF. This chain uses TRBV2 with TRBJ2-1, with TRBD2 matching 10 bases. This CDR3 has 15 amino acids. CDR1 and CDR2 (germline): SNHLY, FYNNEI. The ends lost 6 bases at V and 10 bases at J; junction bases unmatched: 12.

V is TRBV27 and J is TRBJ1-4, with 7 bases identical to TRBD1. The germline V gene has CDR1 MNHEY and CDR2 SMNVEV (reference sequence). The CDR3 is 16 residues long. The trim removed 6 bases at V and 10 bases at J, leaving 17 bases unmatched. Here the CDR3 DNA reads TGTGCCAGCAGCAACAGGGGTTCCGAAGCTTTGGGAAAACTGTTTTTT. Its translation: CASSNRGSEALGKLFF.

This chain uses TRBV27 with TRBJ2-1; 14 bases are a match to TRBD2. J gave up 7 bases and V 3 bases, and 5 bases lay outside the gene matches. Germline assignment: CDR1 MNHEY and CDR2 SMNVEV (reference sequence). The CDR3 runs to 16 residues. The CDR3 DNA reads TGTGCCAGCAGTTTGGTGACTAGCGGGAGGGGAAATGAGCAGTTCTTC. This gives the protein CASSLVTSGRGNEQFF.

This clone was detected once. The rearrangement joins TRBV19 to TRBJ2-3; D call uncertain. Germline loops: CDR1 LNHDA, CDR2 SQIVND (reference sequence). V lost 1 base to trimming and J lost 2 bases, with 10 bases between them. The CDR3 is 15 residues long. The CDR3 nucleotides read TGTGCCAGTAGTATAGGCTTAGTCTCCACAGATACGCAGTATTTT. As protein: CASSIGLVSTDTQYF.

This clone was seen a few times. The chain couples TRBV19 to TRBJ1-5; 7 nucleotides agree with TRBD1. The germline CDR1 and CDR2 sequences are LNHDA and SQIVND (reference sequence). This CDR3 is built from 13 residues. V lost 6 bases and J lost 7; bases outside the gene matches: 6. In nucleotides, the CDR3 is TGTGCCAGTAGGCTCAACAGGGGCCAGCCCCAGCATTTT. It is translated as CASRLNRGQPQHF.

Details on this clone: The germline gene is not matched at one end of the junction; a read error may be the cause. This chain connects TRBV6-4 to TRBJ1-1; D not certain. CDR1 is MRHNA and CDR2 is SNTAGT in the germline V gene. The CDR3 has 13 amino acids. This CDR3 is CASSNSRNTEAFF. The CDR3 nucleotides read TGTGCCAGCAGTAACTCAAGGAACACTGAAGCTTTCTTT.

The CDR3 region has the DNA TGTGCCAGCAGACCGGGACTAGCGGGAGCCGGCTGGTACGAGCAGTACTTC. Protein product: CASRPGLAGAGWYEQYF. V usage is TRBV4-2 and J usage is TRBJ2-7; 14 bases map to TRBD2. The CDR3 is made up of 17 amino acids. In germline, CDR1 is LGHNA, CDR2 YNFKEQ. V lost 6 bases to trimming and J lost 4 bases; unmatched junction nucleotides: 11.

The J gene is TRBJ2-3, the V gene TRBV7-3; 7 nucleotides match TRBD2. This CDR3 contains 16 residues. Germline-derived CDR1 and CDR2 are SGHTA and FQGTGA. The J segment lost 0 bases and the V segment lost 2 bases, leaving 5 bases of the junction unmatched. The CDR3, as DNA: TGTGCCAGCAGCTTAGTGGCGGGAGCAAGCACAGATACGCAGTATTTT. This sequence encodes CASSLVAGASTDTQYF.

This rearrangement joins TRBV5-5 to TRBJ2-7; D possibly corresponds to TRBD1 (5 bases). Per the germline V gene, CDR1 is SGHKS and CDR2 is YYEKEE (reference sequence). Trimming removed 0 bases at V and 4 bases at J, with 14 bases between. The CDR3 totals 15 residues. The CDR3 DNA follows: TGTGCCAGCAGCTTGGAGCCAAGGGGAACATACGAGCAGTACTTC. Translated, it gives CASSLEPRGTYEQYF.

This sequence joins TRBV28 and TRBJ2-3; TRBD2 aligns across 11 bases. The CDR3 totals 15 residues. Germline V gene lookup returns CDR1 MDHEN and CDR2 SYDVKM. V dropped 4 bases and J dropped 4; count of bases not matched to a gene: 4. The CDR3 loop reads CASSSSGLAADTQYF. Written as DNA, the CDR3 is TGTGCCAGCAGTTCCTCGGGACTAGCGGCAGATACGCAGTATTTT.

The V call is TRBV28, the J call TRBJ2-2, with D possibly called TRBD1 or TRBD2 (6 bases each). Looked up from germline, CDR1 is MDHEN and CDR2 is SYDVKM. The CDR3 loop spans 18 amino acids. V lost 3 bases and J lost 4, with 21 bases in between. CDR3 residues: CASSFGVGGGTSTGELFF. CDR3 sequence (DNA): TGTGCCAGCAGTTTTGGTGTTGGAGGGGGAACTAGCACCGGGGAGCTGTTTTTT.

This rearrangement joins TRBV19 to TRBJ2-7; D ambiguous. The CDR3 length is 12 residues. Germline V gives CDR1 LNHDA, CDR2 SQIVND (reference sequence). Deletions cut 5 bases from V and 5 bases from J, with 10 bases between. The CDR3 protein is CASSHYKDEQYF. The CDR3 nucleotides read TGTGCCAGTAGTCACTACAAGGACGAGCAGTACTTC.